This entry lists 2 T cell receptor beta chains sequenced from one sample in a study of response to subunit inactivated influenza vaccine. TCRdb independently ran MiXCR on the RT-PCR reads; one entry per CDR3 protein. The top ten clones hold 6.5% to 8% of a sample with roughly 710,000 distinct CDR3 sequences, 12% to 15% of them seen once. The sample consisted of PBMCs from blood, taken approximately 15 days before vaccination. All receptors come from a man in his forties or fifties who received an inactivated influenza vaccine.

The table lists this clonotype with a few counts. CDR3 amino acids: CSATGTSAYNEQFF. The CDR3 region has the DNA TGCAGTGCTACCGGGACTAGCGCTTACAATGAGCAGTTCTTC. The V gene is TRBV20-1, the J gene TRBJ2-1, with 10 bases aligning to TRBD2. V trimming: 4 bases; J trimming: 4 bases; junction bases outside the gene matches: 4. From germline, CDR1 is DFQATT and CDR2 SNEGSKA (reference sequence). The CDR3 sequence is 14 residues long.

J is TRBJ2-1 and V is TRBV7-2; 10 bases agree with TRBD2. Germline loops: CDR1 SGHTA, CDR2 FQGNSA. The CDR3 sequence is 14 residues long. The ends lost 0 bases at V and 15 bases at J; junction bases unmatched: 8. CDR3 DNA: TGTGCCAGCAGCTTAGCGCGAAGCGGGAGGGGGGGGTTCTTC. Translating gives CASSLARSGRGGFF.